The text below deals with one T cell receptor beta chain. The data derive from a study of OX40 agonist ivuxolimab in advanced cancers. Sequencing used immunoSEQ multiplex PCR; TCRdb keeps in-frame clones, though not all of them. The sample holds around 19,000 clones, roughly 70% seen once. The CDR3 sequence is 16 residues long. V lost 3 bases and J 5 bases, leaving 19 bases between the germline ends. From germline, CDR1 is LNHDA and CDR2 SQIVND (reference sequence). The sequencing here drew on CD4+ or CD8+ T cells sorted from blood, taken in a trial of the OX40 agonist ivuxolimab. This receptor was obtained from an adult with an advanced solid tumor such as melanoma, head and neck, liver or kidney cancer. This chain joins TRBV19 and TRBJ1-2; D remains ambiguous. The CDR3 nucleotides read TGTGCCAGTAGTATTAATCTTGCAGAGAGAACTTATGGCTACACCTTC. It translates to CASSINLAERTYGYTF.